This T cell receptor beta chain stems from a study of blood T cells in healthy people across ages. The second PCR ran about 6 to 11 cycles with a sample-barcoded 5' primer and J-beta primers. MiXCR, applied by TCRdb to the 5' RACE reads, yields one record per CDR3 protein. This sample has hundreds of thousands of distinct CDR3 sequences, with around 42% found just once. The CDR3 is made up of 13 amino acids. After removal of 2 bases from V and 6 bases from J, the junction contained 4 bases not matched to a gene. Germline lookup yields CDR1 SQVTM and CDR2 ANQGSEA. This clonotype is medium-sized in the sample.

The sequenced sample consisted of blood. J is TRBJ2-7 and V is TRBV29-1; 10 bases are a match to TRBD1. This TCR was sampled from a man between 60 and 75 years old in good health. The CDR3 region has the DNA TGCAGCGTTGAAAGGGGACAGGGGCGCGAGCAGTACTTC. Translated: CSVERGQGREQYF.